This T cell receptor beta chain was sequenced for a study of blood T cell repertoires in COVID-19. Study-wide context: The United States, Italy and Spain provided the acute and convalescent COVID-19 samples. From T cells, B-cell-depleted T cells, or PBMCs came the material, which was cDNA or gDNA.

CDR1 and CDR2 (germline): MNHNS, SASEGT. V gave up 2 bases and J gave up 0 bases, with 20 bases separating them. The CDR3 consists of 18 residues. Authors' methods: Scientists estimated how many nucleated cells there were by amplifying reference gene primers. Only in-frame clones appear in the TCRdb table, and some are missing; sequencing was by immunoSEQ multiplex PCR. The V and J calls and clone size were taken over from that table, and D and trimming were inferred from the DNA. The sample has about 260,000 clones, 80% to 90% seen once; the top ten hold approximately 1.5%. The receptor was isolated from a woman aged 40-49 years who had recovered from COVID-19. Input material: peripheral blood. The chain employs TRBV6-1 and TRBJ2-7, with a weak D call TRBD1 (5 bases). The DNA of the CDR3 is TGTGCCAGCAGTGAACTCCAGCCAGGGCACAGGAGCTCCTACGAGCAGTACTTC. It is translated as CASSELQPGHRSSYEQYF.